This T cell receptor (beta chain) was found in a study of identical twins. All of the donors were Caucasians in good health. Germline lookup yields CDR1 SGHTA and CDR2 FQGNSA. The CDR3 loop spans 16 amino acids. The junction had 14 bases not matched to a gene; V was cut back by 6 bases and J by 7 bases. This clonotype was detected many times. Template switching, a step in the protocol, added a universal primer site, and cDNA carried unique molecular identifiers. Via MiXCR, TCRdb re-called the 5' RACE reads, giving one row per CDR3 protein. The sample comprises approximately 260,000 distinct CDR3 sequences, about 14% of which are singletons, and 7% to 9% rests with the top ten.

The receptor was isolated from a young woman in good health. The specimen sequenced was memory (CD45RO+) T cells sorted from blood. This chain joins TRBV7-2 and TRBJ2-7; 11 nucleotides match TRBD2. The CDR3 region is CASSLYTSGSRQEQYF. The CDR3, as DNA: TGTGCCAGCAGTTTATATACTAGCGGGAGTCGGCAGGAGCAGTACTTC.